This entry lists 12 T cell receptor beta chains sequenced from one sample in a study of T cells in tuberculosis. Assay: immunoSEQ multiplex PCR; the TCRdb copy retains only in-frame clones and omits some. Of about 25,000 clones listed, nearly 97% are singletons. The sequenced sample consisted of PBMCs. These receptors all come from a donor aged 5-35 years with latent tuberculosis or without tuberculosis infection.

V usage is TRBV10-2 and J usage is TRBJ2-2; 9 bases are a match to TRBD1. Germline lookup yields CDR1 WSHSY and CDR2 SAAADI. This CDR3 is built from 15 residues. Trimming cost V 2 bases and J 5 bases; bases outside gene matches: 3. The CDR3 spells CASSEGQGRTGELFF. Written as DNA, the CDR3 is TGCGCCAGCAGTGAGGGACAGGGGAGGACCGGGGAGCTGTTTTTT.

The chain combines TRBV6-1 with TRBJ1-3; D gene uncertain. The CDR3 totals 15 residues. From germline, CDR1 is MNHNS and CDR2 SASEGT. Trimming took off 6 bases at V and 3 bases at J, with 15 bases between the two ends. The DNA for the CDR3 is TGTGCCAGCAGAGTCGGGGTCGCCGGTGGAAACACCATATATTTT. Protein sequence: CASRVGVAGGNTIYF.

The chain is built from TRBV2 and TRBJ1-2; 8 bases map to TRBD1. This CDR3 comprises 14 residues. The V segment lost 3 bases and the J segment 4 bases; nucleotides outside the gene matches: 4. The V gene's germline CDR1 is SNHLY and CDR2 FYNNEI. In DNA, the CDR3 is TGTGCCAGCAGTGACAGGGGGCGCCCCTATGGCTACACCTTC. Translation: CASSDRGRPYGYTF.

The chain combines TRBV6-5 with TRBJ2-5, with 8 positions matching TRBD1. Germline loops: CDR1 MNHEY, CDR2 SVGAGI. The CDR3 covers 15 residues. Germline trimming cut 5 bases from V and 5 bases from J; bases unmatched to any gene: 10. The CDR3 protein is CASSPSTGELETQYF. DNA for the CDR3: TGTGCCAGCAGTCCATCGACAGGGGAGTTGGAGACCCAGTACTTC.

J is TRBJ1-1 and V is TRBV5-6; TRBD1 aligns across 11 bases. Germline-derived CDR1 and CDR2 are SGHDT and YYEEEE. After removal of 2 bases from V and 4 bases from J, the junction contained 7 bases not matched to a gene. CDR3 length equals 16 residues. In DNA, the CDR3 is TGTGCCAGCAGCTTAACTGCCGGGACAGGGGGCACTGAAGCTTTCTTT. Protein product: CASSLTAGTGGTEAFF.

CDR3 DNA: TGTGCCAGCAGCTTAGGTGGAGGGCGGTATAATGAAAAACTGTTTTTT. Protein product: CASSLGGGRYNEKLFF. The chain carries TRBV7-2 and TRBJ1-4; no definite D call. V lost 1 base to trimming and J lost 4 bases, with 13 bases between them. Germline CDR1 and CDR2: SGHTA and FQGNSA. This CDR3 has 16 amino acids.

This clone was detected once. The gene calls are TRBV6-5 and TRBJ2-3; 10 bases match TRBD1. J was trimmed by 5 bases and V by 2 bases; bases with no gene match: 7. The CDR3 length is 16 residues. Germline CDR1 is MNHEY and CDR2 is SVGAGI. The CDR3 region is CASSYPGTGDRDTQYF. In DNA form, the CDR3 reads TGTGCCAGCAGTTACCCCGGGACAGGGGACAGAGATACGCAGTATTTT.

The chain couples TRBV11-1 to TRBJ2-1, with 7 nucleotides matching TRBD1. CDR3 length: 14 residues. Germline lookup yields CDR1 SGHAT and CDR2 FQDESV (reference sequence). J gave up 7 bases and V 2 bases, and 5 bases lay outside the gene matches. The CDR3 coding sequence is TGTGCCAGCAGCTTAAACAGGGGATGGAATGAGCAGTTCTTC. Amino acid sequence: CASSLNRGWNEQFF.

J is TRBJ2-3 and V is TRBV30; D possibly corresponds to TRBD1 (5 bases). This CDR3 has 13 residues. Trimming stripped 3 bases from V and 1 base from J, with 8 bases between. Germline assignment: CDR1 GTSNPN and CDR2 SVGIG (reference sequence). This CDR3 is CAWRLQGTDTQYF. Here the CDR3 DNA reads TGTGCCTGGAGGCTACAGGGCACAGATACGCAGTATTTT. Based on the CDR3 plus reference TRBV30 and TRBJ2-3, the full variable domain is SQTIHQWPATLVQPVGSPLSLECTVEGTSNPNLYWYRQAAGRGLQLLFYSVGIGQISSEVPQNLSASRPQDRQFILSSKKLLLSDSGFYLCAWRLQGTDTQYFGPGTRLTVL.

This chain joins TRBV2 and TRBJ2-7; maybe TRBD1 (6 bases). The CDR3 is 11 residues long. Germline lookup yields CDR1 SNHLY and CDR2 FYNNEI. V dropped 9 bases and J dropped 2 bases, with 8 bases sitting between them. In nucleotides, the CDR3 is TGTGCCAGTCACAGGGCCTACGAGCAGTACGTC. Protein product: CASHRAYEQYV.

V gene TRBV6-9 combines with J gene TRBJ1-5; 7 bases agree with TRBD1. The CDR3 has 15 residues. With 5 bases clipped from V and 4 bases from J, the junction kept 8 bases outside the gene matches. CDR1 is MNHGY and CDR2 is SVAAGI in the germline V gene. CDR3 sequence (DNA): TGTGCCAGCAGTAAGGGGACAGAAGGAAATCAGCCCCAGCATTTT. Protein: CASSKGTEGNQPQHF.

V and J are TRBV19 and TRBJ2-2; D might be TRBD2 (6 bases). The CDR3 sequence is 16 residues long. The V end was cut by 6 bases, the J end by 7 bases, with 21 bases between. CDR1 and CDR2 (germline): LNHDA, SQIVND (reference sequence). The CDR3: CASSPSWGFGGGELFF. CDR3 nucleotide sequence: TGTGCCAGTAGCCCCAGTTGGGGCTTCGGGGGCGGGGAGCTGTTTTTT.